A single sample gave rise to the 5 T cell receptor beta chains below, sequenced in a study of blood T cell repertoires in COVID-19. Sequencing was performed with immunoSEQ multiplex PCR; in TCRdb, only in-frame clones are kept and a portion is missing. Of around 240,000 clones detected, approximately 83% appear once; the ten largest clones hold 2.5% to 3.5%. The sequenced material came from peripheral blood. These receptors all stem from a woman between 25 and 40 years old who had recovered from COVID-19.

The J gene is TRBJ1-2, the V gene TRBV3-1 (or the pseudogene TRBV3-2); 7 bases align to TRBD1. The V segment lost 5 bases and the J segment 8 bases; nucleotides outside the gene matches: 8. The CDR3 extends over 13 amino acids. Germline CDR1 and CDR2: LGHDT and YNNKEL (reference sequence). The CDR3 sequence: CASSLTTQGGYTF. The CDR3 region has the DNA TGTGCCAGCAGCTTAACGACACAGGGGGGCTACACCTTC.

The chain has TRBV7-6 and TRBJ2-7; D might be TRBD1 (6 bases). The V end was cut by 3 bases, the J end by 2 bases, with 17 bases between. The CDR3 runs 16 residues. Germline V gene data show CDR1 as SGHVS and CDR2 as FNYEAQ. The CDR3 sequence is CASSFYQGRNTYEQYF. The CDR3 DNA is TGTGCCAGCAGCTTTTACCAGGGGAGAAACACCTACGAGCAGTACTTC.

J is TRBJ2-2 and V is TRBV11-2; the D gene is possibly TRBD2 (7 bases). Trimming cost V 1 base and J 5 bases, with 17 bases left between them. Looked up from germline, CDR1 is SGHAT and CDR2 is FQNNGV. This CDR3 spans 17 amino acids. CDR3 loop: CASSLVAFAGATGELFF. The CDR3 bases are TGTGCCAGCAGCTTAGTAGCATTTGCGGGGGCTACCGGGGAGCTGTTTTTT. Based on the CDR3 plus reference TRBV11-2 and TRBJ2-2, the full variable domain is EAGVAQSPRYKIIEKRQSVAFWCNPISGHATLYWYQQILGQGPKLLIQFQNNGVVDDSQLPKDRFSAERLKGVDSTLKIQPAKLEDSAVYLCASSLVAFAGATGELFFGEGSRLTVL.

The chain employs TRBV5-4 and TRBJ2-2, with 15 bases lining up with TRBD2. There are 18 residues in the CDR3. Germline loops: CDR1 SGHNT, CDR2 YYREEE (reference sequence). The V and J ends lost 1 base and 6 bases, in that order; junction bases with no gene match: 7. The CDR3 loop is CASSLRSGLAGGSGELFF. As DNA, the CDR3 is TGTGCCAGCAGCTTGAGATCCGGACTAGCGGGGGGGTCCGGGGAGCTGTTTTTT.

The genes are TRBV13 and TRBJ1-2, with a weak D call TRBD1 (5 bases). The V end was cut by 5 bases, the J end by 4 bases, with 17 bases between. CDR3 size: 15 residues. The germline CDR1 and CDR2 sequences are PRHDT and FYEKMQ (reference sequence). The CDR3 DNA is TGTGCCAGCAGCGGACGACAGAGCGGGATCTATGGCTACACCTTC. Translated: CASSGRQSGIYGYTF.